This T cell receptor (beta chain) is drawn from a study of CD8+CD57+ T cells in acquired aplastic anemia. CDR3 and TCR beta VDJ profiling relied on a genomic DNA template. TCRdb processed the reads anew with MiXCR; each CDR3 protein has one entry. The table lists about 190,000 distinct CDR3 sequences, roughly 56% of them singletons. The CDR3 consists of 12 residues. Trimming removed 5 bases at V and 14 bases at J, with 13 bases between. CDR1 is LNHNV, CDR2 YYDKDF, per germline (reference sequence). This TCR came from a human donor in good health, serving as a control. Source material: sorted CD4+, CD8+, or CD8+CD57+ T cells (not recorded which) from PBMCs. The V and J genes are TRBV15 and TRBJ1-6, with D hard to call. As DNA, the CDR3 is TGTGCCACCAGCCCGAATGGCGGGGCCCTCCACTTT. Translating it yields CATSPNGGALHF.